These 4 T cell receptor beta chains came from one sample sequenced in a study of blood T cell repertoires in COVID-19. Assay used: immunoSEQ multiplex PCR; TCRdb lists only in-frame clones, some missing. The data show fewer than 150,000 clones, 70% to 90% seen once. The source material was peripheral blood. These receptors all come from a man in his forties or fifties with acute or convalescent COVID-19.

The J gene is TRBJ1-2, the V gene TRBV2; D call uncertain. This CDR3 is built from 13 residues. From germline, CDR1 is SNHLY and CDR2 FYNNEI. Trimming left V 6 bases short and J 1 base short, with 9 bases between. CDR3: CASSPQINYGYTF. The CDR3 DNA sequence: TGTGCCAGCAGCCCACAGATTAACTATGGCTACACCTTC.

The V and J genes are TRBV4-1 and TRBJ1-5; D is perhaps TRBD1 (5 bases). In germline, CDR1 is MGHRA, CDR2 YSYEKL. V lost 6 bases and J lost 3, with 12 bases in between. The length of the CDR3 is 14 residues. The CDR3 sequence: CASRPGQSNQPQHF. CDR3 coding DNA: TGCGCCAGCAGACCCGGACAATCCAATCAGCCCCAGCATTTT.

The sample holds many counts of this clone. The chain links TRBV30 to TRBJ2-3, with 7 bases fitting TRBD1. V lost 2 bases and J lost 5; bases outside the gene matches: 7. The CDR3 loop spans 14 amino acids. The germline CDR1 and CDR2 sequences are GTSNPN and SVGIG (reference sequence). Written as DNA, the CDR3 is TGTGCCTGGAGTAGGAAGGACAGGCGAGATACGCAGTATTTT. This encodes CAWSRKDRRDTQYF.

This clone was seen a single time. The rearrangement uses TRBV5-4 and TRBJ1-1; a possible D gene is TRBD1 (6 bases). The germline V and J ends were trimmed by 4 bases and 0 bases, with 7 bases remaining between them. Looked up from germline, CDR1 is SGHNT and CDR2 is YYREEE (reference sequence). The CDR3 extends over 13 amino acids. Here the CDR3 DNA reads TGTGCCAGCAGCCGGACAGTGAACACTGAAGCTTTCTTT. Protein sequence: CASSRTVNTEAFF.